A single TCR beta chain is shown here with its context. In this CDR3 the conserved last residue, phenylalanine or tryptophan, is missing, so a read error is likely. In TCRdb, the 5' RACE reads were re-called with MiXCR into one record per CDR3 protein. The sample records 45,000 to 60,000 distinct CDR3 sequences, approximately 25% being singletons. The germline V and J ends were trimmed by 5 bases and 0 bases, with 9 bases remaining between them. Germline CDR1 SGHVS, CDR2 FNYEAQ. CDR3 length: 14 amino acids. The TCR was taken from a female donor with breast cancer. The sample taken for sequencing was tumor-infiltrating naive CD4+ T cells sorted from the breast tumor. The subset denotes: naive CD4+ T cells, CD4+CD45RA+CD25-. The chain joins TRBV7-6 to TRBJ2-3, with D unresolved. CDR3 protein: CASSPMISTDTQYS. The CDR3 bases are TGTGCCAGCAGCCCGATGATTAGCACAGATACGCAGTATTCT.